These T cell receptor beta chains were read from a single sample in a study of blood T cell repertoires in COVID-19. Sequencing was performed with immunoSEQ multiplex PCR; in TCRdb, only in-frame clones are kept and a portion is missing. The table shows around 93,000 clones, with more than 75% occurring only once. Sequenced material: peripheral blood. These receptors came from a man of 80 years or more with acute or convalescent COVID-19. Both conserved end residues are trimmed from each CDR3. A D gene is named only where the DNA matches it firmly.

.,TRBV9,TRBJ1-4,ASSAEVNEKLF
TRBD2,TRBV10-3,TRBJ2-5,ATGGEETQY
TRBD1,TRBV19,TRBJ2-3,ASIDRDRGADTQY
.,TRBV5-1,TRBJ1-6,ASSLAGVLASPLH
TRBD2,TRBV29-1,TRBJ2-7,SVGEAGTREQY
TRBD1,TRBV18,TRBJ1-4,ASSPDRGEKLF
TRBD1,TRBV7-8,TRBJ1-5,ASSDTGGGNQPQH
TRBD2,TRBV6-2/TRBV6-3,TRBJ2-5,ASSRGGGGARETQY
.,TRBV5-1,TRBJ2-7,ASSLGGGQVYEQY
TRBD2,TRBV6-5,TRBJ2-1,ASRDTSGQF
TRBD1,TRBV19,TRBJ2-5,ASSAGQGGTQY
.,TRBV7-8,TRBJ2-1,ASRGSYNEQF
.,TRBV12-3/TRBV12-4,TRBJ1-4,ASSLDRDEKLF
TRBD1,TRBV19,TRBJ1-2,ASSTNPTGNYGYT
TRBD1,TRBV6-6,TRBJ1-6,ASSLTGSNSPLH
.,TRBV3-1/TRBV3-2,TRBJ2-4,ASSQGRKNIQY
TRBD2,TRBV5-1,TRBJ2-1,ASSSGSYNEQF
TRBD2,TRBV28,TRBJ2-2,ASSPTSGGSGELF
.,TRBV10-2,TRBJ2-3,ASSESRDTQY
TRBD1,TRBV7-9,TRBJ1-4,ASSLAPGTENEKLF
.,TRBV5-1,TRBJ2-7,ASSEDSFDYEQY
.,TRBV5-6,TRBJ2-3,ASSFYIDRTSTDTQY
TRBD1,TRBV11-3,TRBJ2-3,ASSLRTGDTDTQY
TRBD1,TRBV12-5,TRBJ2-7,ASAFDRVPYEQY
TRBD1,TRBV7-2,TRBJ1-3,ASSPITGVGNTIY
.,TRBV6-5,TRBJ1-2,ASSYGGTLYGYT
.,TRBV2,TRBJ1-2,ASSGQGDGYT
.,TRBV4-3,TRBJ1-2,ASSQDRGGWDGYT
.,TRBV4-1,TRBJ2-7,ASSLPDEQY
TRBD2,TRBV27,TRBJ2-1,ASSRAGVEQF
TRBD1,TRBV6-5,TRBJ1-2,ASRRTGARNYGYT
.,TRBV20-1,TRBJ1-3,SASSGLEGNTIY
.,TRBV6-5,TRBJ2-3,ASSFSQGTDTQY
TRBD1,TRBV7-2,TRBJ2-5,ASSRDRGIETQY
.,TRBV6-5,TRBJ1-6,ATGHPPLH
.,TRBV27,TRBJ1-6,ASSPLRSGTSPLH
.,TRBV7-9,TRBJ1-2,ASSIRVDYGYT
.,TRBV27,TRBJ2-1,ASTGIGSSYNEQF
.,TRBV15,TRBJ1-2,ATSRGGEIYGYT
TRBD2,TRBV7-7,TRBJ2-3,ASSPQRGGVDTQY
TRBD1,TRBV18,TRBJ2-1,ASSQELPGQGGYNEQF
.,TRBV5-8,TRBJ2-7,ASSLRDIARTYEQY
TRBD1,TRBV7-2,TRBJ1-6,ASSYYTGERTLH
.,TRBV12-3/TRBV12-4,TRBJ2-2,ATRKRDTGELF
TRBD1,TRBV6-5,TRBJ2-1,ASSYSGQGRNEQF
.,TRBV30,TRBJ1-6,ASGRRFSSYNSPLH
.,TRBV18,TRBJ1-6,ASSPRVTYNSPLH
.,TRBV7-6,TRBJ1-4,ASSLAGGDNEKLF
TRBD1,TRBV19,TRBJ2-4,ASRQGGNIQY